What follows are 15 T cell receptor beta chains derived from one specimen sequenced in a study of cytomegalovirus exposure and HLA in healthy donors. PCR amplification relied on 60 Vbeta primers (plus 13 Jbeta primers). This table comes from immunoSEQ multiplex PCR, and its TCRdb copy is limited to in-frame clones, with some not included. The sample lists some 190,000 clones, around 82% occurring once. Sequenced input: PBMCs. The receptors derive from a man aged 18 to 30 in good health and CMV-seronegative.

The gene calls are TRBV15 and TRBJ2-1, with unresolved D. Trimming shortened V by 0 bases and J by 10 bases, and 16 bases separated the two germline ends. The germline V gene has CDR1 LNHNV and CDR2 YYDKDF (reference sequence). The CDR3 consists of 15 residues. The chain's CDR3 is CATSRDRRNYQEQFF. The DNA for the CDR3 is TGTGCCACCAGCAGAGATCGGAGAAACTACCAAGAGCAGTTCTTC.

This chain joins TRBV27 and TRBJ2-3; D is possibly TRBD1 (6 bases). V was shortened by 1 base and J by 0 bases, with 14 bases between the two germline ends. CDR3 size: 17 residues. The germline CDR1 and CDR2 sequences are MNHEY and SMNVEV (reference sequence). The CDR3 loop reads CASSLFRTVPSTDTQYF. In nucleotides, the CDR3 is TGTGCCAGCAGTTTATTCCGGACAGTCCCTAGCACAGATACGCAGTATTTT.

J is TRBJ2-5 and V is TRBV5-1; D gene ambiguous. Germline V gives CDR1 SGHRS, CDR2 YFSETQ. V lost 0 bases to trimming and J lost 2 bases, with 5 bases between them. The CDR3 has 13 residues. The CDR3 DNA reads as TGCGCCAGCAGCTTGGTCGGGCAAGAGACCCAGTACTTC. Its protein is CASSLVGQETQYF.

The sample holds a few counts of this clone. The V and J genes are TRBV5-1 and TRBJ2-7, with TRBD1 matching 9 bases. CDR1 is SGHRS, CDR2 YFSETQ, per germline. The length of the CDR3 is 15 residues. The V segment lost 4 bases and the J segment 6 bases; nucleotides outside the gene matches: 11. For the CDR3, the DNA is TGCGCCAGCAGCCCCGCCGGGACAGGGTACGGCGAGCAGTACTTC. Translation: CASSPAGTGYGEQYF.

This clone was seen a handful of times. This rearrangement joins TRBV2 to TRBJ1-2, with no clear D. Germline V gives CDR1 SNHLY, CDR2 FYNNEI. This CDR3 comprises 16 residues. With 6 bases removed from V and 0 bases from J, the gap between germline ends came to 17 bases. The CDR3 DNA is TGTGCCAGCAGGGAAATAGAGGGCGCAGCTAACTATGGCTACACCTTC. Translated: CASREIEGAANYGYTF.

In DNA, the CDR3 is TGTGCCAGCTCACCAGACAGGTCTGGAAACACCATATATTTT. Its protein is CASSPDRSGNTIYF. The chain is built from TRBV18 and TRBJ1-3; weak D call: TRBD1 (6 bases). Germline assignment: CDR1 KGHSH and CDR2 LQKENI. V lost 2 bases, J lost 1 base, and 6 bases lay in between. The CDR3 loop spans 14 amino acids.

V gene TRBV11-3 combines with J gene TRBJ1-1; TRBD1 matches 11 bases. The CDR3 is made up of 16 amino acids. CDR1 SGHNT and CDR2 YENEEA come from the germline V gene. Losses at the gene ends were 5 bases for V and 3 bases for J; bases not matched to a gene: 8. The CDR3 loop reads CASSSGQGAPDTEAFF. CDR3 sequence (DNA): TGTGCCAGCAGCAGCGGACAGGGGGCGCCGGACACTGAAGCTTTCTTT.

This clone came up once. The chain employs TRBV11-2 and TRBJ1-3; no definite D call. The CDR3 is 16 residues long. Germline values: CDR1 SGHAT, CDR2 FQNNGV. V was clipped by 2 bases and J by 2 bases, with 13 bases between them. Here the CDR3 DNA reads TGTGCCAGCAGCTTACTATACCGGTCCCCTGGAAACACCATATATTTT. Its translation is CASSLLYRSPGNTIYF. The full variable domain, with the rest looked up from reference TRBV11-2 and TRBJ1-3, is EAGVAQSPRYKIIEKRQSVAFWCNPISGHATLYWYQQILGQGPKLLIQFQNNGVVDDSQLPKDRFSAERLKGVDSTLKIQPAKLEDSAVYLCASSLLYRSPGNTIYFGEGSWLTVV.

Notes on this clone: A junction boundary mismatches the germline segment, possibly from a read error. The chain carries TRBV7-9 and TRBJ1-1; a weak D match, TRBD1 (5 bases). The CDR3 is 13 amino acids. Germline V gene sequence: CDR1 SEHNR, CDR2 FQNEAQ (reference sequence). The CDR3 loop is CSSSDSRGVGAFF. CDR3 DNA sequence: TGTTCCAGCAGCGACAGTCGCGGGGTTGGCGCTTTCTTT.

The chain uses TRBV27 and TRBJ1-6; 8 bases match TRBD1. Germline V gene data show CDR1 as MNHEY and CDR2 as SMNVEV (reference sequence). Trimming cost V 5 bases and J 10 bases; bases outside gene matches: 19. The CDR3 covers 18 residues. Here the CDR3 DNA reads TGTGCCAGCAGTCCCGAAGATAGACAGGGGAGCCGACCATCACCCCTCCACTTT. This gives the protein CASSPEDRQGSRPSPLHF.

V and J are TRBV5-6 and TRBJ2-5, with 7 bases matching TRBD1. Germline CDR1 is SGHDT and CDR2 is YYEEEE. The CDR3 sequence is 13 residues long. The V segment lost 3 bases and the J segment 1 base; nucleotides outside the gene matches: 0. CDR3 bases: TGTGCCAGCAGCTGGGACAGCCAAGAGACCCAGTACTTC. Translating it yields CASSWDSQETQYF.

DNA of the CDR3: TGTGCCAGCAGCTTACAACAGGGTTTTGGGGAGACCCAGTACTTC. Protein product: CASSLQQGFGETQYF. This rearrangement joins TRBV2 to TRBJ2-5; perhaps TRBD1 as D (6 bases). V was cut by 6 bases and J by 5 bases, with 19 bases left in between. The CDR3 runs 15 residues. Germline V gene sequence: CDR1 SNHLY, CDR2 FYNNEI. Drawing the rest from reference TRBV2 and TRBJ2-5, the complete variable domain is EPEVTQTPSHQVTQMGQEVILRCVPISNHLYFYWYRQILGQKVEFLVSFYNNEISEKSEIFDDQFSVERPDGSNFTLKIRSTKLEDSAMYFCASSLQQGFGETQYFGPGTRLLVL.

This clone occurred a few times. The chain recombines TRBV29-1 with TRBJ2-1, with 11 bases identical to TRBD2. This CDR3 has 15 amino acids. Trimming took 6 bases from V and 4 from J; bases not matched to a gene: 8. Germline-derived CDR1 and CDR2 are SQVTM and ANQGSEA. CDR3 residues: CSVGSLAGAYNEQFF. Here the CDR3 DNA reads TGCAGCGTCGGTTCACTAGCGGGGGCGTACAATGAGCAGTTCTTC.

This rearrangement joins TRBV5-1 to TRBJ2-2; 7 bases are shared with TRBD1. CDR1 is SGHRS, CDR2 YFSETQ, per germline. The CDR3 has 15 amino acids. The J segment lost 3 bases and the V segment lost 4 bases, leaving 6 bases of the junction unmatched. CDR3 nucleotide sequence: TGCGCCAGCAGCCTGGGACAGCAGGACACCGGGGAGCTGTTTTTT. It is translated as CASSLGQQDTGELFF.

The J gene is TRBJ2-1, the V gene TRBV6-5; tentatively, D is TRBD2 (5 bases). The CDR3 extends over 15 amino acids. Germline assignment: CDR1 MNHEY and CDR2 SVGAGI. V shed 5 bases and J shed 2 bases, with 13 bases lying between them. The CDR3 region is CASSTSSKTYNEQFF. The CDR3 nucleotides are TGTGCCAGCAGTACGTCTAGCAAGACCTACAATGAGCAGTTCTTC.